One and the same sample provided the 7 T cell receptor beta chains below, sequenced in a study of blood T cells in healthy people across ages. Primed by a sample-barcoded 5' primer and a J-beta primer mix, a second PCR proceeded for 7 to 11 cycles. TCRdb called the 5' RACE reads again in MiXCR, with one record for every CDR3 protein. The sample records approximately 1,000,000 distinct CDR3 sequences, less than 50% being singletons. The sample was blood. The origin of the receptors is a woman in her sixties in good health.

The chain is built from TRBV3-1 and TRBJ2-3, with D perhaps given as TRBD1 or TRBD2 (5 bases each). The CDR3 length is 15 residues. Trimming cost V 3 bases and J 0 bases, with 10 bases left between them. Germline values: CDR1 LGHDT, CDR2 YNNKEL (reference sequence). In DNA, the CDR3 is TGTGCCAGCAGCCACGGGGCTTTCAGCACAGATACGCAGTATTTT. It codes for CASSHGAFSTDTQYF.

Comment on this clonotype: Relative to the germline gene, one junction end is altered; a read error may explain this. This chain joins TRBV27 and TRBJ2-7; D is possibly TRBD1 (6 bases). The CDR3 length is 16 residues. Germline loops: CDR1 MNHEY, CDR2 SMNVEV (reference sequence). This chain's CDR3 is CASSLSGVGISYGQYF. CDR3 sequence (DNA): TGTGCCAGCAGTTTGTCAGGGGTAGGTATCTCCTACGGGCAGTACTTC.

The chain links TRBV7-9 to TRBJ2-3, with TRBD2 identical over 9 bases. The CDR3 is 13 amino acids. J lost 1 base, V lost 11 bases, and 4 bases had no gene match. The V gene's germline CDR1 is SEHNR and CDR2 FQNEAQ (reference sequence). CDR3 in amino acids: CAWKREGTDTQYF. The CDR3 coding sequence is TGTGCCTGGAAGCGGGAGGGCACAGATACGCAGTATTTT. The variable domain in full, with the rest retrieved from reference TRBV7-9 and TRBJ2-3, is DTGVSQNPRHKITKRGQNVTFRCDPISEHNRLYWYRQTLGQGPEFLTYFQNEAQLEKSRLLSDRFSAERPKGSFSTLEIQRTEQGDSAMYLCAWKREGTDTQYFGPGTRLTVL.

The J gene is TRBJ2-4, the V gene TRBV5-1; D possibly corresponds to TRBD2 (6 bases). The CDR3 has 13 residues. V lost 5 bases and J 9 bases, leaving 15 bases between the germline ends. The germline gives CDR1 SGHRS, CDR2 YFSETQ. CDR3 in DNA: TGCGCCAGCAGTACGGGACCCGGGGGCATTCAGTACTTC. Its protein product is CASSTGPGGIQYF. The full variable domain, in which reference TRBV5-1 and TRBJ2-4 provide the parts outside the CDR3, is KAGVTQTPRYLIKTRGQQVTLSCSPISGHRSVSWYQQTPGQGLQFLFEYFSETQRNKGNFPGRFSGRQFSNSRSEMNVSTLELGDSALYLCASSTGPGGIQYFGAGTRLSVL.

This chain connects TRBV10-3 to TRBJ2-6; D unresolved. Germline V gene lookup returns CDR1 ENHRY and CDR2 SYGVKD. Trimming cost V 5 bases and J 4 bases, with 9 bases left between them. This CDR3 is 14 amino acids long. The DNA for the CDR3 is TGTGCCATCAGTATGACGTCCGGGGCCAACGTCCTGACTTTC. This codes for CAISMTSGANVLTF.

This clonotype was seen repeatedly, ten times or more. This CDR3 reads CSVEDPRGRPREQFF. In DNA form, the CDR3 reads TGCAGCGTTGAAGATCCCCGCGGGAGGCCCCGGGAGCAGTTCTTC. V is TRBV29-1 and J is TRBJ2-1; 8 positions match TRBD2. Germline CDR1 and CDR2: SQVTM and ANQGSEA. The CDR3 spans 15 residues. J was trimmed by 10 bases and V by 0 bases; bases with no gene match: 11.

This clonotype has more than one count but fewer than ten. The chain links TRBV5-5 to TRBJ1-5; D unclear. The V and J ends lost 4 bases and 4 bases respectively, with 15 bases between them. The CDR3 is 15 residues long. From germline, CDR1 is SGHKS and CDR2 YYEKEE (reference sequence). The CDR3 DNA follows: TGTGCCAGCAGCCCCGTGCGGGGAGTTAATCAGCCCCAGCATTTT. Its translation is CASSPVRGVNQPQHF. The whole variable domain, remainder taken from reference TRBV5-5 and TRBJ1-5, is DAGVTQSPTHLIKTRGQQVTLRCSPISGHKSVSWYQQVLGQGPQFIFQYYEKEERGRGNFPDRFSARQFPNYSSELNVNALLLGDSALYLCASSPVRGVNQPQHFGDGTRLSIL.